The clone carrying this T cell receptor beta chain was recorded a few times. The antigen is unknown. Each CDR3 protein gets one entry after TCRdb re-called the 5' RACE reads with MiXCR. The sample consists of about 660,000 distinct CDR3 sequences, around 8.6% of them appearing once. The sample is drawn from a study of identical twins. Broader study findings: Among out-of-frame alpha sequences shared by twins, low generation probability occurred in excess.

The CDR3 totals 12 residues. Germline V CDR1 and CDR2: SQVTM, ANQGSEA. V lost 7 bases to trimming and J lost 5 bases, with 14 bases between them. These data were also filed under a second study, of yellow fever vaccine responses in identical twins.

Input material: PBMCs. The chain uses TRBV29-1 and TRBJ1-1; tentatively, D is TRBD1 (5 bases). This sequence was found in a woman under 30 in good health. CDR3 DNA sequence: TGCAGCGCTCAACCCGGGGGGACTGAAGCTTTCTTT. Protein product: CSAQPGGTEAFF.